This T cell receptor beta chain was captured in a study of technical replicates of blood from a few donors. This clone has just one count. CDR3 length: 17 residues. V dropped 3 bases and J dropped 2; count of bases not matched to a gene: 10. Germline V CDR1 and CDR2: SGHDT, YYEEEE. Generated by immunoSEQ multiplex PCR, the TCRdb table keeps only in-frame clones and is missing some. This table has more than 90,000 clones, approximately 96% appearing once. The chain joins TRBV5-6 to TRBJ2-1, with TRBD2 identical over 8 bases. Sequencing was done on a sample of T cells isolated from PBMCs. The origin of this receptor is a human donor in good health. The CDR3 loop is CASSSAGERGPYNEQFF. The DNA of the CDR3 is TGTGCCAGCAGCTCGGCCGGGGAGCGGGGGCCCTACAATGAGCAGTTCTTC.